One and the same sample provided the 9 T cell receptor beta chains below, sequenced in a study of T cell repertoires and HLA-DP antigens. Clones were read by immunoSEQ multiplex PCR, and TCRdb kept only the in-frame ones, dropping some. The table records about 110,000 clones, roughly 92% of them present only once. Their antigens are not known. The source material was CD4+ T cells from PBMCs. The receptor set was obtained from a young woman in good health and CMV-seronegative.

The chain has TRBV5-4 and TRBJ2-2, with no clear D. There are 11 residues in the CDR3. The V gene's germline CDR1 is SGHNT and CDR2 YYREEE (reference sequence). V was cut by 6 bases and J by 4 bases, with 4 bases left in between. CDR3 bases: TGTGCCAGCACAAGCACCGGGGAGCTGTTTTTT. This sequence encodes CASTSTGELFF.

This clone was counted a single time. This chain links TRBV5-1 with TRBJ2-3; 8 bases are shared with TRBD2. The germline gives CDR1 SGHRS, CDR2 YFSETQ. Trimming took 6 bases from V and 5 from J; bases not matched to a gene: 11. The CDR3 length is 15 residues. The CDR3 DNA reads TGCGCCAGCACCCCCCGGGGGGGCCGTGGAGATACGCAGTATTTT. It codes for CASTPRGGRGDTQYF. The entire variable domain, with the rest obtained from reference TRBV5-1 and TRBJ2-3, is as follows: KAGVTQTPRYLIKTRGQQVTLSCSPISGHRSVSWYQQTPGQGLQFLFEYFSETQRNKGNFPGRFSGRQFSNSRSEMNVSTLELGDSALYLCASTPRGGRGDTQYFGPGTRLTVL.

In nucleotides, the CDR3 is TGTGCCAGCTCACCACCGACGAAGGGAGGCAATGAGCAGTTCTTC. This gives the protein CASSPPTKGGNEQFF. The V gene is TRBV18, the J gene TRBJ2-1, with a tentative D call TRBD2 (6 bases). Germline assignment: CDR1 KGHSH and CDR2 LQKENI. The CDR3 runs 15 residues. V lost 0 bases and J lost 6, with 12 bases in between.

CDR3 in amino acids: CSVHTHGGEAFF. CDR3 in DNA: TGCAGCGTTCACACCCATGGTGGTGAAGCTTTCTTT. The rearrangement uses TRBV29-1 and TRBJ1-1; the D is unclear. The CDR3 runs to 12 residues. Germline CDR1 is SQVTM and CDR2 is ANQGSEA. Trimming stripped 5 bases from V and 7 bases from J, with 14 bases between.

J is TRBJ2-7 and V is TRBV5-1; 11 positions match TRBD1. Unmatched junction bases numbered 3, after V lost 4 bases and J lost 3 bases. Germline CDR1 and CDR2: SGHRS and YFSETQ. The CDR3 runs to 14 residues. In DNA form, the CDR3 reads TGCGCCAGCAGCCCTGGGACAGGGGGCTACGAGCAGTACTTC. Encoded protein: CASSPGTGGYEQYF.

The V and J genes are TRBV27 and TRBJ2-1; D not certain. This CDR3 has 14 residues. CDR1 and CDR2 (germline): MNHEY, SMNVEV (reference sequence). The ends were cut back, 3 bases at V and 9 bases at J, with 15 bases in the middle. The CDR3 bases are TGTGCCAGCAGTTTGAGGAGAGGTGGCAGTGAGCAGTTCTTC. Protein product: CASSLRRGGSEQFF.

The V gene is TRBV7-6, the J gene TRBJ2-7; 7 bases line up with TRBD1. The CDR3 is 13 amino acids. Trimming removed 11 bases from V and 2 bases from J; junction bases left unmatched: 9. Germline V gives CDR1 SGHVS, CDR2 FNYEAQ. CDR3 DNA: TGTGCCGGAGACAGGGCAGTCCCCTACGAGCAGTACGTC. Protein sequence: CAGDRAVPYEQYV.

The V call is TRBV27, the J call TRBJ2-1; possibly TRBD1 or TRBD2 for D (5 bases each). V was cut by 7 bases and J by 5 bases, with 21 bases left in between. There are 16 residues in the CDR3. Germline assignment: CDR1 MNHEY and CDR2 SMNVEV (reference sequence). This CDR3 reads CASKAEGSLHHNEQFF. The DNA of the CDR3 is TGTGCCAGCAAGGCTGAGGGGAGTCTCCATCACAATGAGCAGTTCTTC.

The CDR3 protein is CASSPLRELNSPLHF. The CDR3 DNA reads TGTGCCAGCTCACCGTTACGGGAGCTTAATTCACCCCTCCACTTT. The V and J genes are TRBV18 and TRBJ1-6; D remains unclear. This CDR3 contains 15 residues. V lost 3 bases to trimming and J lost 6 bases, with 12 bases between them. Germline V gene data show CDR1 as KGHSH and CDR2 as LQKENI.